The clone carrying this T cell receptor (beta chain) was seen once. Its specificity is not known. The data belong to a study of siplizumab effects on memory and regulatory T cells. TCRdb keeps only in-frame clones here, not all; method: immunoSEQ multiplex PCR. The sample lists over 85,000 clones, roughly 96% occurring once. Study-wide results and limits: Memory T cells appeared less diverse than naive cells, which seemed to contribute substantially to alloresponse. The alloreactive clones that mapped to unstimulated subsets made up only a minor fraction.

This TCR was sampled from a human donor in good health. The material sequenced was naive CD4+ T cells sorted from blood.

The CDR3 region is CASSLKTGDSYQPQHF. CDR3 in DNA: TGTGCCAGCAGCCTAAAAACCGGGGATTCGTATCAGCCCCAGCATTTT. This rearrangement joins TRBV4-2 to TRBJ1-5; no clear D. The ends were cut back, 4 bases at V and 5 bases at J, with 18 bases in the middle. In germline, CDR1 is LGHNA, CDR2 YNFKEQ. This CDR3 comprises 16 residues.